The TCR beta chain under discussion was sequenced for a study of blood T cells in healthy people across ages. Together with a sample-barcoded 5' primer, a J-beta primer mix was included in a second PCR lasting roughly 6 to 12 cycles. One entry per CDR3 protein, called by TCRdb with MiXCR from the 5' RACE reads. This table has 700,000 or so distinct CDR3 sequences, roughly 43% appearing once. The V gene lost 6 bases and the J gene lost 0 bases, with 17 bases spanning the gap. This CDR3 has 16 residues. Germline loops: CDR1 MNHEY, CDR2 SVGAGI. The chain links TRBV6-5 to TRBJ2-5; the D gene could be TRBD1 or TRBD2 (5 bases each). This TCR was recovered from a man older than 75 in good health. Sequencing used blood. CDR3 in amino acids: CASRPTGRLYQETQYF. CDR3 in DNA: TGTGCCAGCAGACCAACGGGACGACTGTACCAAGAGACCCAGTACTTC.